The present entry profiles one TCR beta chain with its context. Its specific antigen is unknown. Base qualities are missing; no much larger clone stands one base away. In the germline V gene (reference sequence), CDR1 corresponds to MNHNY and CDR2 to SVGAGI. Trimming removed 6 bases from V and 5 bases from J; the gene matches leave 14 bases unexplained. The CDR3 goes from the cysteine to the phenylalanine over 16 residues. The only DNA kept is the CDR3, 48 bases in frame from the first base. PBMCs were isolated from peripheral blood, and genomic DNA from unsorted PBMCs was used for TCR beta sequencing. These data are taken from a study (dated by TCRdb to between 2022 and 2023). Overall study outcomes, separate from this receptor: According to the authors, more investigation is needed, including longitudinal sampling and evaluation of a control group.

Survey-level sequencing on the immunoSEQ platform was used to profile TCR beta chain repertoires. The paper's processing steps were these. Repertoire diversity was quantified by the inverse Simpson index, and CDR3 amino acid length spectratypes and V-J pairing frequencies were compared. To annotate clonotypes specific to SARS-CoV-2, CMV, influenza A and EBV, TCR beta CDR3 sequences were compared against VDJdb. Entries here come from immuneACCESS through TCRdb and include only in-frame sequences with V and J called. Some clones fail to appear in such tables; in the studies checked, an unresolved V gene covers under half of the shortfall, and the cause of the remainder is unknown. V and J calls and clone size are given by that table; D and trimming were obtained from the DNA. This sample comprises 60,000 to 85,000 clones, around 93% of them detected only once. Around 4.6% of the sample goes to the ten largest clones.

The sequence joins TRBV6-6 to TRBJ2-5, with 8 central nucleotides matching TRBD2. Sequenced material: PBMCs. This sequence originates from a man aged 35 to 55 with rheumatoid arthritis. The CDR3 has the sequence CASSLPGSGIVETQYF. The sequenced DNA: TGTGCCAGCAGCCTCCCGGGTAGCGGGATCGTTGAGACCCAGTACTTC.